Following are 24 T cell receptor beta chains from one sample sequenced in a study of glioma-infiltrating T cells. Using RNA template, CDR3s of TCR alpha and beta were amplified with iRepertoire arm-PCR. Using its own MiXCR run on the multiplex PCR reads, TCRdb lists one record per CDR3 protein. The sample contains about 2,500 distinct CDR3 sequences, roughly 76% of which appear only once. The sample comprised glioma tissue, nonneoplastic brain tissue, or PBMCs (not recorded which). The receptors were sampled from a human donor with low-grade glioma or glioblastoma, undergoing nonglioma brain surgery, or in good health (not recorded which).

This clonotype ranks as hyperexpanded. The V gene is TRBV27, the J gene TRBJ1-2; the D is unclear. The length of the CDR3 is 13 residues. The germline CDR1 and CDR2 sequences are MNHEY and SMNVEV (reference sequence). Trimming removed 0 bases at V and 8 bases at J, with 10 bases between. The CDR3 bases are TGTGCCAGCAGTTTATCCCCGGGGAGAGGCTACACCTTC. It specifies CASSLSPGRGYTF.

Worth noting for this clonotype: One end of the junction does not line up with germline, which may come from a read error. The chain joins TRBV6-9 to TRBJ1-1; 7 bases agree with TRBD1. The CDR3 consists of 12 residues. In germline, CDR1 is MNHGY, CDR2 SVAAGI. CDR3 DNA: TGTGCCAGCTGGACAGGTAACATTGAAGCTTTCTTT. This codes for CASWTGNIEAFF.

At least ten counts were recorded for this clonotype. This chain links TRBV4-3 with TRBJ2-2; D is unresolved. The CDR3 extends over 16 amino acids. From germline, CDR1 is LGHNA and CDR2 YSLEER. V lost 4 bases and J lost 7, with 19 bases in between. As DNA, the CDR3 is TGCGCCAGCAGCCTAATTTTTTCATTAGGGTTCGGGGAGCTGTTTTTT. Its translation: CASSLIFSLGFGELFF.

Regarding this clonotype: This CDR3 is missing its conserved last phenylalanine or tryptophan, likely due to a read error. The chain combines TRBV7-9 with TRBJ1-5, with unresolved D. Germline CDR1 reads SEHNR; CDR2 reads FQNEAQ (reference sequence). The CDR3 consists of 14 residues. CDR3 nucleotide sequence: TGTGCCCGCAGTCTCACCCCTAGCAAGCAGAACCAGCATTTG. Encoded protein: CARSLTPSKQNQHL.

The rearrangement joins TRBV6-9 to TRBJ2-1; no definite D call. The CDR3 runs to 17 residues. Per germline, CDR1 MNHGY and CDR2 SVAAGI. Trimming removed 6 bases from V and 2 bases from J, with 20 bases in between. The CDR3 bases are TGTGCCAGCAGGTACACCGCCGGAAAGAGCGCCTACAATGAGCAGTTCTTC. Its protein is CASRYTAGKSAYNEQFF.

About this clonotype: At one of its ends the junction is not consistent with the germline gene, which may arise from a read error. CDR3: CASSLAPNTDTEYF. The CDR3 DNA reads TGCGCCAGCAGCTTAGCCCCAAACACAGATACAGAGTATTTT. This chain joins TRBV7-2 and TRBJ2-3; D unresolved. CDR1 SGHTA and CDR2 FQGNSA come from the germline V gene. The CDR3 extends over 14 amino acids.

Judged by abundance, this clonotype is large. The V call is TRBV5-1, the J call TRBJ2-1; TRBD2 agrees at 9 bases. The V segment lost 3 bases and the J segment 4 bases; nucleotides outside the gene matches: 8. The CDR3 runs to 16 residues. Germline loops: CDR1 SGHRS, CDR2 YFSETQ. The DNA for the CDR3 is TGCGCCAGCAGCTCGGTAGCGGGAGAAGAATACAATGAGCAGTTCTTC. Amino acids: CASSSVAGEEYNEQFF. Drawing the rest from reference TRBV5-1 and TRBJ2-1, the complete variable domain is KAGVTQTPRYLIKTRGQQVTLSCSPISGHRSVSWYQQTPGQGLQFLFEYFSETQRNKGNFPGRFSGRQFSNSRSEMNVSTLELGDSALYLCASSSVAGEEYNEQFFGPGTRLTVL.

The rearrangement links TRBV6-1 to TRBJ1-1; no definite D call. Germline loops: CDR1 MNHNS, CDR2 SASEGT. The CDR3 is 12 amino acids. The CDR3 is CDQGSGWTEAFF. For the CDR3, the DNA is TGTGACCAAGGGTCGGGATGGACTGAAGCTTTCTTT.

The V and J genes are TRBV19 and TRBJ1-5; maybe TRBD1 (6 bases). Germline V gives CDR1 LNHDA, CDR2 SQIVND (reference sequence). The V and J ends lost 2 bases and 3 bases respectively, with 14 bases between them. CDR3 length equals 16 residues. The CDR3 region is CASSISRGVDNQPQHF. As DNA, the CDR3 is TGTGCCAGTAGTATATCTAGGGGGGTTGACAATCAGCCCCAGCATTTT.

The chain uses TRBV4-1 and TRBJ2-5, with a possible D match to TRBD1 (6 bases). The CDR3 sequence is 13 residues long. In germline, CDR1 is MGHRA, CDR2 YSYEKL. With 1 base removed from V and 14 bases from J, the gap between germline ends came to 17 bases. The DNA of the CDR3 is TGCGCCAGCAGCCAAGCAGGGGAAGCGATCCAATACTTC. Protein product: CASSQAGEAIQYF.

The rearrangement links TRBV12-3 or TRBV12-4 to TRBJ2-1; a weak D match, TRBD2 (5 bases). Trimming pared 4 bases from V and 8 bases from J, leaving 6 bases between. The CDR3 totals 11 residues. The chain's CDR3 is CASSSGDEQFF. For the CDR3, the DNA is TGTGCCAGCAGTTCCGGGGATGAGCAGTTCTTC.

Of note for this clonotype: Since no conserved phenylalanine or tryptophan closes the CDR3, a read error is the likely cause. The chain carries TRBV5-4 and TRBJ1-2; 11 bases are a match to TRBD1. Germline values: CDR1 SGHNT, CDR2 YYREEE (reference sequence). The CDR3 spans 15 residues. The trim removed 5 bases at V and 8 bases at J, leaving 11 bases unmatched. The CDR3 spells CASRGTGGIKEGYTL. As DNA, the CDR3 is TGTGCCAGCAGAGGGACAGGGGGAATTAAGGAGGGCTACACCCTC.

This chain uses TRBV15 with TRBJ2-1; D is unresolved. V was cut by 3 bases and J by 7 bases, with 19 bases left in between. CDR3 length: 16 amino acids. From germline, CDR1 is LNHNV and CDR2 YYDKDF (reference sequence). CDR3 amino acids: CATSSPPGTGLNEQFF. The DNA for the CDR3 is TGTGCCACCAGCAGCCCTCCAGGAACGGGCCTAAATGAGCAGTTCTTC.

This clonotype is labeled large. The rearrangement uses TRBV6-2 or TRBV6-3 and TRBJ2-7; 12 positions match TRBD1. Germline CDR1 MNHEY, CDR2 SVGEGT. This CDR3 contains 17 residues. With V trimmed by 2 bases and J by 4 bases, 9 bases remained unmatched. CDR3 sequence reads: CASSYTRDRGQGYEQYV. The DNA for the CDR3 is TGTGCCAGCAGTTACACCCGGGACAGGGGGCAAGGGTACGAGCAGTACGTC.

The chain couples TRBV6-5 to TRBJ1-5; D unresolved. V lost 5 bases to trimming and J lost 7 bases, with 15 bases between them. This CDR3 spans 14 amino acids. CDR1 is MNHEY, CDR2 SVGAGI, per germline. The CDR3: CASSQSMTNQPQHF. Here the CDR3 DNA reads TGTGCCAGCAGTCAGTCGATGACCAACCAGCCCCAGCATTTT.

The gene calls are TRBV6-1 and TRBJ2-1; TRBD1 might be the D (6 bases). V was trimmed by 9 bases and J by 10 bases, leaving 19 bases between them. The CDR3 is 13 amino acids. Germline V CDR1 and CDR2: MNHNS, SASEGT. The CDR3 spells CAREELGQPEQFF. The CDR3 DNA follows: TGTGCCAGAGAGGAATTGGGACAACCCGAGCAGTTCTTC.

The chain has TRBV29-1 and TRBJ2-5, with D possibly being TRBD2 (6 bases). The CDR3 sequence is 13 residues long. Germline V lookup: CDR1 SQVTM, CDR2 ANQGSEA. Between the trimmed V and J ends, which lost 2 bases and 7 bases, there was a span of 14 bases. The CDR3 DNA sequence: TGCAGCGTTGAACCAGGAGGGGAAAGGACCCAGTACTTC. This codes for CSVEPGGERTQYF.

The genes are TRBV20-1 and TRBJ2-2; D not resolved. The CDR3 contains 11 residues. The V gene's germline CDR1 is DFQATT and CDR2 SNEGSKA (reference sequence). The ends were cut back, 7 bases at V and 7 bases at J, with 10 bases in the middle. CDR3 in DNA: TGCAGTGATAGGCACAGCGGGGAGCTGTTTTTT. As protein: CSDRHSGELFF.

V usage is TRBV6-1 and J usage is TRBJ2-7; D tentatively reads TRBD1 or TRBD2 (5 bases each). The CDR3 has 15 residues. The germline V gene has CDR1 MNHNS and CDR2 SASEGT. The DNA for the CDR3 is TGTGCCGGCAGCGGTTCGAGGTCAGGGCTCCCCGATCAGTACGTC. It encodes CAGSGSRSGLPDQYV.

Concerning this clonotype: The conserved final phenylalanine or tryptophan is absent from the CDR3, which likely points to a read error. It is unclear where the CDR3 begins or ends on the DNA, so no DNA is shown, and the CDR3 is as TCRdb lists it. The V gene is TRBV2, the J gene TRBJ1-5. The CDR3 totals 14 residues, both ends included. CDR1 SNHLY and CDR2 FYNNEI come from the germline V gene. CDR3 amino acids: CASSSKTRNKPKQV.

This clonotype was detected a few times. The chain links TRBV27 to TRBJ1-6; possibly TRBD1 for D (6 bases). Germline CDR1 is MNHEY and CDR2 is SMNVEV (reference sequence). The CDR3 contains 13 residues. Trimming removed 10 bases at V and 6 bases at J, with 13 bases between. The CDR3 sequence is CANEQGPNSPLHF. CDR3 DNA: TGTGCCAATGAACAGGGCCCTAATTCACCCCTCCACTTT.

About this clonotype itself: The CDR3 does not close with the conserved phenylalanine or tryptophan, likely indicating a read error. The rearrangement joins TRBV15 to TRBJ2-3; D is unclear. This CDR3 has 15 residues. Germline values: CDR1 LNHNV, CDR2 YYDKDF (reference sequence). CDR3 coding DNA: TGTGCCACCAGCAGGGGCAGGACCAGCACAGATCCGCAGTATTAT. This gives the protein CATSRGRTSTDPQYY.

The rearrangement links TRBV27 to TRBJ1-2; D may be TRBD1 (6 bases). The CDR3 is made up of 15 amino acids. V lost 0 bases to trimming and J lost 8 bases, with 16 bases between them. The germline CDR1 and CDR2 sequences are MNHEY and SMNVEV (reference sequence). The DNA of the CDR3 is TGTGCCAGCAGTTTATCACATTCAGGGGATAGAGGCTACACCTTC. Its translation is CASSLSHSGDRGYTF.

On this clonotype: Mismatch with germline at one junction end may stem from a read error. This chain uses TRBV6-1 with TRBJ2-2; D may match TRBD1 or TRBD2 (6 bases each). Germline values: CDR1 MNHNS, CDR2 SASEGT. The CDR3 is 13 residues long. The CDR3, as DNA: TGTGCCAGCAAGGGGGGAGCCGCCGGGAAGCTGTTTTTT. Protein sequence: CASKGGAAGKLFF.